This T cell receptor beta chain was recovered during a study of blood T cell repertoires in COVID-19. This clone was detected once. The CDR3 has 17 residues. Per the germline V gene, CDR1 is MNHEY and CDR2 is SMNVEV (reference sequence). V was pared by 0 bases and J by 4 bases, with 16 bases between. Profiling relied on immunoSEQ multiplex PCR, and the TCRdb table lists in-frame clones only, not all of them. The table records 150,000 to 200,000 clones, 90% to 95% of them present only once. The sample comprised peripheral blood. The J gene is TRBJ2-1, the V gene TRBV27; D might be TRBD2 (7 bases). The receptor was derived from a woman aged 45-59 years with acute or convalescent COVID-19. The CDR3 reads CASSLSGEGGLYNEQFF. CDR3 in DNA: TGTGCCAGCAGTTTATCGGGTGAGGGGGGGCTTTACAATGAGCAGTTCTTC.